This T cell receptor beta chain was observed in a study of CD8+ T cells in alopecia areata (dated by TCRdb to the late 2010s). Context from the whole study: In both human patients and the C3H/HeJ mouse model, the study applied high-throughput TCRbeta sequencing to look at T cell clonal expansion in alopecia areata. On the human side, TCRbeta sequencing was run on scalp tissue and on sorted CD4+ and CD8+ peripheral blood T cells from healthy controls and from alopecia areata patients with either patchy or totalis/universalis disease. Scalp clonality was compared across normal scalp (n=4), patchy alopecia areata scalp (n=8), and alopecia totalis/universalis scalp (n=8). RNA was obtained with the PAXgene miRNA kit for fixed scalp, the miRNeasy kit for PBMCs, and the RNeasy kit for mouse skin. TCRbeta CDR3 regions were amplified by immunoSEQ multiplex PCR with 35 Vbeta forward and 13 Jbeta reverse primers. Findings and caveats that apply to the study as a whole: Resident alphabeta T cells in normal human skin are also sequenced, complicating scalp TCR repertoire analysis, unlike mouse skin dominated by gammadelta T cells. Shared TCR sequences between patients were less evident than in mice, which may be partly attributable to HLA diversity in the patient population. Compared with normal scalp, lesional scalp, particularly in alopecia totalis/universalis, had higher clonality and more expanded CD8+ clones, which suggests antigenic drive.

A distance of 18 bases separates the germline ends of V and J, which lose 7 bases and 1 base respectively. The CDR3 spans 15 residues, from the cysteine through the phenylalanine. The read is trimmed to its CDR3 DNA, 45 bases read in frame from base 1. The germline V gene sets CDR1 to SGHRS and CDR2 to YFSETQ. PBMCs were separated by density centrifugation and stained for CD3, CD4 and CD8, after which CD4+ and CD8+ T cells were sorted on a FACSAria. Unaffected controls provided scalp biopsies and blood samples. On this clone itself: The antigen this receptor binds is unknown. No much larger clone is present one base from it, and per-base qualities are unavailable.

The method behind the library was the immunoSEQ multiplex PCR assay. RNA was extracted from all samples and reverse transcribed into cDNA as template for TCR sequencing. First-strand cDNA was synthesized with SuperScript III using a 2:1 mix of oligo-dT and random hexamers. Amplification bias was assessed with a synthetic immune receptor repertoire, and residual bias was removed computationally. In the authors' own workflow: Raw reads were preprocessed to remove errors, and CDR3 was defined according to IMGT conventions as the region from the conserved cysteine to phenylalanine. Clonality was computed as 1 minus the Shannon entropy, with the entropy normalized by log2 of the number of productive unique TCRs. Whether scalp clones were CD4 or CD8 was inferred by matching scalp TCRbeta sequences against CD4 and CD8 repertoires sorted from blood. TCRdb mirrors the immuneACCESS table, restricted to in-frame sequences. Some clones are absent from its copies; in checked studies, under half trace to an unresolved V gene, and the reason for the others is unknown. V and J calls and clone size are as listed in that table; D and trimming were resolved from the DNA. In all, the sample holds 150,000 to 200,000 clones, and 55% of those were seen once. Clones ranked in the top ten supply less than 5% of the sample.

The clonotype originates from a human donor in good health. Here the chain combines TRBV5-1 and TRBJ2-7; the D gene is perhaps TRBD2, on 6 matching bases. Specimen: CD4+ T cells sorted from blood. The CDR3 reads CASAPGAGRSYEQYF. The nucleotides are TGCGCCAGCGCACCGGGAGCAGGGAGGTCCTACGAGCAGTACTTC.